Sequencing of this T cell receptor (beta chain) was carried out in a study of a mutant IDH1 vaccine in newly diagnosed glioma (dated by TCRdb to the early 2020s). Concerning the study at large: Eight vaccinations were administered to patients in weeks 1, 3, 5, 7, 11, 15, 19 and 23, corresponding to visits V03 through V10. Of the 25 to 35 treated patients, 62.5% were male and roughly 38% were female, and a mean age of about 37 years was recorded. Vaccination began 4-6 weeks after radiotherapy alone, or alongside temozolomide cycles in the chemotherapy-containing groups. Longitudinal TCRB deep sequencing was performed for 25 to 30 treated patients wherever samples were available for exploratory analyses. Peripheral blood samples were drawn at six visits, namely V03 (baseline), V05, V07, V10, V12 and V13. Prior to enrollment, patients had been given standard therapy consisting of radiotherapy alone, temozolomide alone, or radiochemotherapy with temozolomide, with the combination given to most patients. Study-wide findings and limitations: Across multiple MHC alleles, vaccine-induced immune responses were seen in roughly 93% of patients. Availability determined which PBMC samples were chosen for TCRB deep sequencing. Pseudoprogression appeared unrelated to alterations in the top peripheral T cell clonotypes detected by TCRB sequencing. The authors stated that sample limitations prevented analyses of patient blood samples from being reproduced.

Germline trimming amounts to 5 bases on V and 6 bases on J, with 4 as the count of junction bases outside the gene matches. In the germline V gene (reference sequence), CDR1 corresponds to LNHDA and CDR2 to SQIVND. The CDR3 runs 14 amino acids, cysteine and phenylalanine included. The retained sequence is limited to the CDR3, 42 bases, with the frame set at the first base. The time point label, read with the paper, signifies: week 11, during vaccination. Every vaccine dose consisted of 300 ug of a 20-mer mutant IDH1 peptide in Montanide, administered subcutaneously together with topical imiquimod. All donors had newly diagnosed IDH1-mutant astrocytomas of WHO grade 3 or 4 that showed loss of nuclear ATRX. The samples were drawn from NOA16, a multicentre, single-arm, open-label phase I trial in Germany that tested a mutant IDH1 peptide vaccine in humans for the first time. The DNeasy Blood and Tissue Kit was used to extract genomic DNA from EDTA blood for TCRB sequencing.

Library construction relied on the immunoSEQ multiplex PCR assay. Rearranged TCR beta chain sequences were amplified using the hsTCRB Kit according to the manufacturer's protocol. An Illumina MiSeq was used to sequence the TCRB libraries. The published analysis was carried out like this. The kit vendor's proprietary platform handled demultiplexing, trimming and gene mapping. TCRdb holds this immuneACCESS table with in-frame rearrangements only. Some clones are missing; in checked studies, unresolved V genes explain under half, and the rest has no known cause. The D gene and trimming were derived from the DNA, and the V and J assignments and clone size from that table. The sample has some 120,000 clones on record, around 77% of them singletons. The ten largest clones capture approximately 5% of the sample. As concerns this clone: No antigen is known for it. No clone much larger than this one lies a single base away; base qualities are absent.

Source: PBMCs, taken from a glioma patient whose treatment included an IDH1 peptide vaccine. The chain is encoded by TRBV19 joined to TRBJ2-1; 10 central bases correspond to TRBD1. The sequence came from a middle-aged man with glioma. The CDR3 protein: CASSPRTGGNEQFF. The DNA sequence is TGTGCCAGTAGTCCAAGGACAGGGGGCAATGAGCAGTTCTTC.